Each of the 18 T cell receptor beta chains below was sequenced from the same sample in a study of blood T cell repertoires in COVID-19. Generated by immunoSEQ multiplex PCR, the TCRdb table keeps only in-frame clones and is missing some. This sample has 140,000 or so clones, with 75% to 90% found just once. Material: peripheral blood. These receptors were taken from a woman aged 55 to 70 with active COVID-19.

J is TRBJ2-1 and V is TRBV7-2; 9 bases agree with TRBD1. The V and J ends lost 5 bases and 0 bases, in that order; junction bases with no gene match: 5. The CDR3 contains 16 residues. CDR1 is SGHTA and CDR2 is FQGNSA in the germline V gene. CDR3 nucleotides: TGTGCCAGCAGCACCCAGGGACAGGGCTCCTACAATGAGCAGTTCTTC. It encodes CASSTQGQGSYNEQFF. Full variable domain (rest looked up from reference TRBV7-2 and TRBJ2-1): GAGVSQSPSNKVTEKGKDVELRCDPISGHTALYWYRQSLGQGLEFLIYFQGNSAPDKSGLPSDRFSAERTGGSVSTLTIQRTQQEDSAVYLCASSTQGQGSYNEQFFGPGTRLTVL.

The CDR3, as DNA: TGTGCCAGCAGCGTAGCTACGGGGGGACTATTCAACATTCAGTACTTC. Translation gives CASSVATGGLFNIQYF. The genes are TRBV9 and TRBJ2-4; 7 nucleotides align to TRBD2. This CDR3 is 16 amino acids long. CDR1 SGDLS and CDR2 YYNGEE come from the germline V gene. V shed 0 bases, J shed 7 bases, and the junction held 10 bases outside the gene matches. The complete variable domain, with remaining parts taken from reference TRBV9 and TRBJ2-4, reads DSGVTQTPKHLITATGQRVTLRCSPRSGDLSVYWYQQSLDQGLQFLIQYYNGEERAKGNILERFSAQQFPDLHSELNLSSLELGDSALYFCASSVATGGLFNIQYFGAGTRLSVL.

The chain has TRBV9 and TRBJ1-2; D remains ambiguous. Germline V gene lookup returns CDR1 SGDLS and CDR2 YYNGEE. V lost 3 bases and J 3 bases, leaving 12 bases between the germline ends. The CDR3 contains 14 residues. CDR3 amino acids: CASSGAVGDYGYTF. The CDR3 region has the DNA TGTGCCAGCAGCGGGGCTGTGGGCGACTATGGCTACACCTTC.

This clone was seen just once. J is TRBJ2-3 and V is TRBV6-2 or TRBV6-3; 8 bases align to TRBD2. This CDR3 has 13 amino acids. Per the germline V gene, CDR1 is MNHEY and CDR2 is SVGEGT. V gave up 2 bases and J gave up 7 bases; unmatched junction bases: 2. Here the CDR3 reads CASSYGTSNTQYF. CDR3 DNA: TGTGCCAGCAGTTACGGGACTAGTAATACGCAGTATTTT.

The chain carries TRBV24-1 and TRBJ2-3, with D unresolved. From germline, CDR1 is KGHDR and CDR2 SFDVKD. V dropped 2 bases and J dropped 2 bases, with 10 bases sitting between them. The CDR3 runs 15 residues. This CDR3 is CATSDSGRNTDTQYF. The CDR3 DNA is TGTGCCACCAGTGATTCAGGAAGGAACACAGATACGCAGTATTTT.

V usage is TRBV6-2 or TRBV6-3 and J usage is TRBJ2-7; TRBD2 agrees at 11 bases. J lost 3 bases, V lost 6 bases, and 4 bases had no gene match. Per germline, CDR1 MNHEY and CDR2 SVGEGT. The length of the CDR3 is 14 residues. The DNA for the CDR3 is TGTGCCAGCAGCCGACTAGCGGGAAACTACGAGCAGTACTTC. Translating it yields CASSRLAGNYEQYF.

This clone has a single count. This sample includes further DNA sequences coding for the same CDR3. This sequence joins TRBV29-1 and TRBJ2-7; 10 bases fit TRBD1. Germline lookup yields CDR1 SQVTM and CDR2 ANQGSEA. There are 14 residues in the CDR3. Germline trimming cut 0 bases from V and 3 bases from J; bases unmatched to any gene: 2. CDR3 in DNA: TGCAGCGTTGAAGAGGGGGACAGGGGCTACGAGCAGTACTTC. As protein: CSVEEGDRGYEQYF.

The V gene is TRBV28, the J gene TRBJ2-1; the match to TRBD2 covers 7 bases. The CDR3 length is 17 residues. Trimming at V came to 0 bases and at J to 7 bases, leaving 12 bases not matched to a gene. The germline V gene encodes CDR1 MDHEN and CDR2 SYDVKM. CDR3 loop: CASSLWELALIGNEQFF. In DNA, the CDR3 is TGTGCCAGCAGTTTATGGGAACTAGCGTTAATAGGGAATGAGCAGTTCTTC.

The V gene is TRBV7-2, the J gene TRBJ2-1; a weak D match, TRBD1 (5 bases). This CDR3 contains 15 residues. The germline CDR1 and CDR2 sequences are SGHTA and FQGNSA. Trimming cost V 2 bases and J 12 bases, with 20 bases left between them. CDR3 in DNA: TGTGCCAGCAGCTTATATGATTCTGGGGCAAATCTGCAGTTCTTC. This codes for CASSLYDSGANLQFF. The full variable domain, in which reference TRBV7-2 and TRBJ2-1 provide the parts outside the CDR3, is GAGVSQSPSNKVTEKGKDVELRCDPISGHTALYWYRQSLGQGLEFLIYFQGNSAPDKSGLPSDRFSAERTGGSVSTLTIQRTQQEDSAVYLCASSLYDSGANLQFFGPGTRLTVL.

This clone was counted a single time. CDR3 coding DNA: TGTGCCAGCAGCCCAAGGGACTTCCGAAGAGAGACCCAGTACTTC. Protein: CASSPRDFRRETQYF. V usage is TRBV7-8 and J usage is TRBJ2-5, with a possible D match to TRBD2 (6 bases). Germline assignment: CDR1 SGHVS and CDR2 FQNEAQ. The CDR3 length is 15 residues. Between the trimmed V and J ends, which lost 5 bases and 4 bases, there was a span of 17 bases.

The genes are TRBV24-1 and TRBJ2-2; no firm D call. V shed 3 bases and J shed 4 bases, with 11 bases lying between them. The CDR3 is 15 amino acids. Germline loops: CDR1 KGHDR, CDR2 SFDVKD. CDR3: CATSDPQVTTGELFF. As DNA, the CDR3 is TGTGCCACCAGTGATCCCCAGGTGACCACCGGGGAGCTGTTTTTT.

V and J are TRBV18 and TRBJ2-2; D not resolved. CDR3 length: 14 amino acids. In germline, CDR1 is KGHSH, CDR2 LQKENI. V was pared by 4 bases and J by 1 base, with 7 bases between. The CDR3 coding sequence is TGTGCCAGCTCACGCAACAGGAACACCGGGGAGCTGTTTTTT. Translation gives CASSRNRNTGELFF.

The chain employs TRBV19 and TRBJ1-2; perhaps TRBD1 as D (6 bases). Trimming left V 2 bases short and J 1 base short, with 11 bases between. Germline V gene sequence: CDR1 LNHDA, CDR2 SQIVND (reference sequence). The CDR3 has 15 residues. The CDR3 spells CASSIRDRLNYGYTF. Here the CDR3 DNA reads TGTGCCAGTAGTATAAGAGACAGGCTTAACTATGGCTACACCTTC.

J is TRBJ2-1 and V is TRBV5-3, with 10 positions matching TRBD1. TRBV5-3 is identified as an open reading frame with a role that is uncertain. Unmatched junction bases numbered 10, after V lost 4 bases and J lost 0 bases. This CDR3 spans 18 amino acids. Here the CDR3 DNA reads TGTGCCAGAAGCACCAGGACAGGGGGTCTAGGCTCCTACAATGAGCAGTTCTTC. Its protein is CARSTRTGGLGSYNEQFF.

The chain uses TRBV9 and TRBJ2-1, with D perhaps matching TRBD2 (6 bases). V lost 0 bases and J lost 7, with 14 bases in between. Germline V CDR1 and CDR2: SGDLS, YYNGEE. CDR3 length: 15 amino acids. The CDR3 reads CASSVVHGGGNEQFF. The CDR3 DNA follows: TGTGCCAGCAGCGTAGTCCACGGTGGGGGGAATGAGCAGTTCTTC.

This clone was observed once. The chain couples TRBV30 to TRBJ1-1; the D gene is possibly TRBD1 (6 bases). V was trimmed by 7 bases and J by 7 bases, leaving 13 bases between them. This CDR3 is 11 amino acids long. CDR1 is GTSNPN and CDR2 is SVGIG in the germline V gene (reference sequence). CDR3 protein: CASKGVGEAFF. CDR3 nucleotides: TGTGCCTCCAAGGGGGTAGGTGAAGCTTTCTTT.

The rearrangement joins TRBV5-6 to TRBJ2-5, with 7 nucleotides matching TRBD1. Germline CDR1 SGHDT, CDR2 YYEEEE. This CDR3 spans 13 amino acids. The V segment lost 3 bases and the J segment 4 bases; nucleotides outside the gene matches: 3. The chain's CDR3 is CASSSDRLETQYF. The CDR3 DNA follows: TGTGCCAGCAGCTCGGACAGGTTAGAGACCCAGTACTTC.

This clone appeared a single time. V gene TRBV7-3 combines with J gene TRBJ1-1; 7 nucleotides line up with TRBD1. Germline V gives CDR1 SGHTA, CDR2 FQGTGA. The CDR3 consists of 13 residues. The junction had 3 bases not matched to a gene; V was cut back by 5 bases and J by 3 bases. The CDR3, as DNA: TGTGCCAGCAGCGGAGGGGGCCACACTGAAGCTTTCTTT. Its protein product is CASSGGGHTEAFF.